This T cell receptor (beta chain) was identified in a study of shared clonotypes between healthy human individuals. Overall study results and limits: Donor scarcity curtailed the genetic and exposure-history diversity represented herein.

On this clone: Its antigen is currently unknown.

Looked up from germline, CDR1 is MNHNS and CDR2 is SASEGT. Trimming took off 4 bases at V and 1 base at J, with 10 bases between the two ends. The CDR3 has 15 amino acids. Sequenced by immunoSEQ multiplex PCR; TCRdb stores in-frame clones only, minus some. This sample yields millions of clones, of which roughly nine tenths are seen a single time; roughly 0.13% belongs to the top ten. Sequenced sample: naive CD4+ T cells sorted from blood. Subset specified: CD45RA+ positively selected. V usage is TRBV6-1 and J usage is TRBJ2-2; weak D call: TRBD1 (5 bases). The receptor comes from a man aged 18 to 30 in good health. The CDR3 loop is CASSGRQLNTGELFF. CDR3 DNA sequence: TGTGCCAGCAGTGGTCGACAGCTGAACACCGGGGAGCTGTTTTTT.